Sequencing of this TCR beta chain was carried out in a study of cytomegalovirus exposure and HLA in healthy donors. Study results and limitations: For presence/absence analyses, sequencing depth was assumed to be roughly uniform across donors. Researchers reported that three CMV-associated chains were confirmed in vitro as CMV antigen-specific.

Concerning this clone itself: Its antigen is still unknown.

The length of the CDR3 is 17 residues. The V end lost 6 bases, the J end lost 0 bases, and 19 bases lay between the germline ends. Germline V gene lookup returns CDR1 MNHEY and CDR2 SMNVEV (reference sequence). Primers: 60 Vbeta forward and 13 Jbeta reverse. Clones were read by immunoSEQ multiplex PCR, and TCRdb kept only the in-frame ones, dropping some. The profile covers 150,000 or so clones, with around 10% appearing a single time and under 2% taken by the ten largest. As for the donors, each was a healthy bone marrow donor. The chain couples TRBV27 to TRBJ2-3; D perhaps matches TRBD2 (6 bases). The specimen was PBMCs. This clonotype was obtained from a man aged 50 to 59 in good health and CMV-seronegative. Here the CDR3 reads CASRLLPGTYSTDTQYF. The CDR3 bases are TGTGCCAGCAGACTACTACCCGGGACTTACAGCACAGATACGCAGTATTTT.